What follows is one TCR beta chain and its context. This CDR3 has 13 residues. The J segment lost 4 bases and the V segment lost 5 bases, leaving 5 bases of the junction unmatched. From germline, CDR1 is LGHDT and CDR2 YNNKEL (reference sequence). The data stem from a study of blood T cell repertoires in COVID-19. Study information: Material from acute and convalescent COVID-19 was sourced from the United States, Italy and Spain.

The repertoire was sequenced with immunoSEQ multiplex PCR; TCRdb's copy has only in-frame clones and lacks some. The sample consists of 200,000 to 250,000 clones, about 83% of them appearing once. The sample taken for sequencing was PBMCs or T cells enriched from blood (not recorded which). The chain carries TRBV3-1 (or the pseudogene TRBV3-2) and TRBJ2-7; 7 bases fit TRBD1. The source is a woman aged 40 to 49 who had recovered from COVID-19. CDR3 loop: CASSVRQGYEQYF. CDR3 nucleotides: TGTGCCAGCAGCGTCCGACAGGGTTACGAGCAGTACTTC.